A selection of T cell receptor beta chains follows, all from one sample in a study of T cell repertoires in cytomegalovirus infection. TCRdb processed the reads anew with MiXCR; each CDR3 protein has one entry. The data show 290,000 or so distinct CDR3 sequences, with roughly 9.3% seen just once and 2% to 3% held by the top ten. Material: PBMCs. Source of these receptors: a human donor in good health (CMV status not recorded). Some clones in this sample may be carry-over from other donors' samples. CDR3s include the opening cysteine and the closing phenylalanine or tryptophan. A D gene is named only where the DNA matches it firmly. Only some rows state a clone size, as once, few, many or a class for expanded clones.

v_gene,j_gene,d_gene,abundance,CDR3aa,CDR3nt
TRBV10-3,TRBJ2-7,-,few,CAIRPDLYKRDSSYEQYF,TGTGCCATCAGACCGGACCTATACAAGCGGGACAGCTCCTACGAGCAGTACTTC
TRBV15,TRBJ2-1,-,few,CATSRGLVPEQFF,TGTGCCACCAGCAGAGGACTAGTGCCTGAGCAGTTCTTC
TRBV29-1,TRBJ1-2,TRBD1,few,CSVRRAGTGEGSGYTF,TGCAGCGTTCGGAGAGCCGGGACAGGGGAGGGCTCTGGCTACACCTTC
TRBV2,TRBJ2-1,TRBD2,many,CASAVRGEGEQFF,TGTGCCAGCGCCGTACGGGGGGAGGGTGAGCAGTTCTTC
TRBV25-1,TRBJ1-6,TRBD1,many,CASSRDRVNSPLHF,TGTGCCAGCAGCCGGGACAGGGTTAATTCACCCCTCCACTTT
TRBV5-1,TRBJ2-3,-,few,CASSSTPGAEGDTQYF,TGCGCCAGCAGCTCGACCCCCGGGGCCGAGGGGGATACGCAGTATTTT
TRBV6-5,TRBJ2-3,TRBD1,few,CASSRRTGGSYTDTQYF,TGTGCCAGCAGTCGTCGGACAGGGGGGTCCTACACAGATACGCAGTATTTT
TRBV12-3/TRBV12-4,TRBJ2-3,-,many,CASSSSGDTQYF,TGTGCCAGCAGTTCTAGTGGGGATACGCAGTATTTT
TRBV10-3,TRBJ2-1,TRBD2,many,CAISEPPLTSGVYNEQFF,TGTGCCATCAGTGAGCCGCCCCTGACTAGCGGGGTCTACAATGAGCAGTTCTTC
TRBV5-5,TRBJ1-1,-,many,CASSVEVGVTTEAFF,TGTGCCAGCAGCGTTGAGGTGGGGGTGACCACTGAAGCTTTCTTT
TRBV20-1,TRBJ2-5,-,many,CSAPIPGQETQYF,TGCAGTGCTCCAATCCCGGGACAAGAGACCCAGTACTTC
TRBV28,TRBJ2-1,-,-,CASSGKYESYNEQFF,TGTGCCAGCAGTGGGAAATATGAATCCTACAATGAGCAGTTCTTC
TRBV24-1,TRBJ2-2,-,many,CATGGRGTGELFF,TGTGCCACCGGAGGTCGCGGCACCGGGGAGCTGTTTTTT
TRBV28,TRBJ2-5,TRBD2,many,CASSLDVAGRTQYF,TGTGCCAGCAGTTTAGATGTAGCGGGGCGGACCCAGTACTTC
TRBV5-5,TRBJ1-1,TRBD1,many,CASSLDTYRGGDTEAFF,TGTGCCAGCAGCTTGGATACCTACAGGGGCGGGGACACTGAAGCTTTCTTT
TRBV5-6,TRBJ2-1,-,many,CASSAQVYNEQFF,TGTGCCAGCAGCGCCCAAGTATACAATGAGCAGTTCTTC
TRBV5-1,TRBJ1-6,TRBD1,many,CASSWFGSGTGHSPLHF,TGCGCCAGCAGCTGGTTCGGATCCGGGACAGGCCATTCACCCCTCCACTTT
TRBV4-3,TRBJ1-1,TRBD1,many,CASSHQREQGPLNTEAFF,TGCGCCAGCAGCCACCAAAGAGAACAGGGGCCCCTGAACACTGAAGCTTTCTTT
TRBV19,TRBJ2-7,TRBD1,many,CASSIVGTGGEQYF,TGTGCCAGTAGTATAGTCGGGACAGGCGGCGAGCAGTACTTC
TRBV29-1,TRBJ2-2,TRBD2,many,CSVLASGGLGTGELFF,TGCAGCGTTCTGGCTAGCGGGGGGCTAGGGACCGGGGAGCTGTTTTTT
TRBV20-1,TRBJ2-5,-,many,CSAISPTRGETQYF,TGCAGTGCCATTAGCCCGACTAGAGGAGAGACCCAGTACTTC
TRBV2,TRBJ1-2,-,few,CASTMDVYGYTF,TGTGCCAGCACCATGGACGTGTATGGCTACACCTTC
TRBV10-3,TRBJ2-1,TRBD2,many,CAISISRAGGDNEQFF,TGTGCCATCAGTATAAGCCGAGCGGGGGGAGACAATGAGCAGTTCTTC
TRBV7-9,TRBJ1-1,-,many,CASSRPGTFF,TGTGCCAGCAGCCGCCCGGGGACTTTCTTT
TRBV20-1,TRBJ1-1,TRBD1,few,CSARASDTGQANTEAFF,TGCAGTGCTAGAGCCTCAGACACCGGACAGGCGAACACTGAAGCTTTCTTT
TRBV2,TRBJ1-2,TRBD1,-,CASSGDSSYGYTF,TGTGCCAGCAGTGGGGACAGCTCCTATGGCTACACCTTC
TRBV9,TRBJ2-2,-,-,CASSARLNTGELFF,TGTGCCAGCAGCGCCCGACTGAACACCGGGGAGCTGTTTTTT
TRBV7-2,TRBJ2-3,-,many,CASSPRTGTDTQYF,TGTGCCAGCAGCCCCAGGACGGGCACAGATACGCAGTATTTT
TRBV2,TRBJ2-5,-,many,CASSNSGEETQYF,TGTGCCAGCAGTAACTCAGGGGAAGAGACCCAGTACTTC
TRBV2,TRBJ2-5,-,many,CAIGGEETQYF,TGTGCCATCGGGGGAGAAGAGACCCAGTACTTC
TRBV20-1,TRBJ1-2,TRBD1,many,CSATTGAGYTF,TGCAGTGCTACTACAGGGGCTGGCTACACCTTC
TRBV12-3/TRBV12-4,TRBJ1-6,-,many,CASSLGASGSPLHF,TGTGCCAGCAGTTTAGGGGCTTCTGGGTCACCCCTCCACTTT
TRBV6-5,TRBJ1-2,-,few,CASTVGRGDYGYTF,TGTGCCAGCACAGTGGGGAGGGGGGACTATGGCTACACCTTC
TRBV29-1,TRBJ2-1,-,many,CSVENSEYNEQFF,TGCAGCGTTGAAAATTCAGAATACAATGAGCAGTTCTTC
TRBV5-1,TRBJ1-4,-,-,CASSLDTGNEKLFF,TGCGCCAGCAGCTTGGACACAGGGAATGAAAAACTGTTTTTT
TRBV4-3,TRBJ1-2,-,-,CASSQRQQEFNYGYTF,TGCGCCAGCAGCCAGAGGCAACAAGAATTTAACTATGGCTACACCTTC
TRBV7-9,TRBJ1-1,-,many,CASSITGWNTEAFF,TGTGCCAGCAGCATAACAGGATGGAACACTGAAGCTTTCTTT
TRBV6-2/TRBV6-3,TRBJ2-3,TRBD2,many,CASTQSGGVTDTQYF,TGTGCCAGCACCCAAAGCGGGGGCGTCACAGATACGCAGTATTTT
TRBV6-5,TRBJ1-2,-,-,CASSLGTFYGYTF,TGTGCCAGCAGCCTGGGGACTTTTTATGGCTACACCTTC
TRBV7-9,TRBJ2-7,-,many,CASSQDSSYEQYF,TGTGCCAGCAGCCAGGACAGTTCCTACGAGCAGTACTTC
TRBV6-4,TRBJ1-1,-,few,CASSRVKGTEAFF,TGTGCCAGCAGCCGGGTCAAGGGCACTGAAGCTTTCTTT
TRBV4-1,TRBJ2-3,-,many,CASSQGTISVTDTQYF,TGCGCCAGCAGCCAAGGGACTATCTCCGTCACAGATACGCAGTATTTT
TRBV5-6,TRBJ1-5,-,many,CASSFGIGSNQPQHF,TGTGCCAGCAGCTTCGGGATTGGAAGCAATCAGCCCCAGCATTTT
TRBV5-5,TRBJ2-3,TRBD1,-,CASSLRTGIIPSTDTQYF,TGTGCCAGCAGCCTGCGGACAGGAATCATCCCTAGCACAGATACGCAGTATTTT
TRBV7-9,TRBJ1-2,-,many,CASTTAPYGYTF,TGTGCCAGCACCACAGCGCCGTATGGCTACACCTTC
TRBV7-9,TRBJ1-1,-,many,CASSPPEGARTEAFF,TGTGCCAGCAGCCCCCCGGAAGGGGCGAGGACTGAAGCTTTCTTT
TRBV7-3,TRBJ2-1,-,many,CASSLRSSGLGSYNEQFF,TGTGCCAGCAGCTTAAGGTCCTCAGGGCTCGGTTCCTACAATGAGCAGTTCTTC
TRBV12-3/TRBV12-4,TRBJ2-1,TRBD2,many,CASSLIIRRGGDEQFF,TGTGCCAGCAGTTTAATCATTCGGCGGGGGGGCGATGAGCAGTTCTTC
TRBV20-1,TRBJ1-5,-,-,CSAREGPRAQHF,TGCAGTGCTAGAGAGGGACCGAGGGCCCAGCATTTT
TRBV20-1,TRBJ1-2,-,-,CSARDRLSYGYTF,TGCAGTGCTAGAGATCGGCTCAGCTATGGCTACACCTTC
TRBV4-1,TRBJ1-4,-,many,CASSQEPDLNEKLFF,TGCGCCAGCAGCCAAGAGCCAGATCTAAATGAAAAACTGTTTTTT
TRBV19,TRBJ1-1,-,-,CASSIVEGRGGWNTEAFF,TGTGCCAGTAGTATAGTGGAGGGCAGGGGAGGATGGAACACTGAAGCTTTCTTT